These T cell receptor beta chains were read from a single sample in a study of T cell responses to AZD1222 COVID-19 vaccine. The assay was immunoSEQ multiplex PCR, and TCRdb's table has in-frame clones only and misses some. The table shows about 110,000 clones, with roughly 87% occurring only once. Source: peripheral blood, taken on day 0 of AZD1222 vaccination. Every receptor here comes from an adult in good health. CDR3s include the opening cysteine and the closing phenylalanine or tryptophan. D genes are given only for firm matches.

J gene,D gene,V gene,CDR3 protein
TRBJ1-1,TRBD1,TRBV4-1,CASSQVQGATEAFF
TRBJ2-5,NA,TRBV7-2,CASSPDGGRGTQYF
TRBJ1-1,NA,TRBV14,CASSQEILQLGWNTEAFF
TRBJ1-6,NA,TRBV7-6,CASSLVSGGDSPLHF
TRBJ2-3,TRBD2,TRBV7-8,CASSFFFSGGALDTQYF
TRBJ2-3,NA,TRBV28,CASSFSLSGDTDTQYF
TRBJ1-4,NA,TRBV24-1,CATSLDGKLFF
TRBJ1-2,NA,TRBV10-3,CAISALDGYGYTF
TRBJ2-7,TRBD1,TRBV10-1,CASRLGTGGCSGYYEQYF
TRBJ1-1,NA,TRBV5-1,CASSLATQARGVNTEAFF
TRBJ1-5,NA,TRBV21-1,CASSKVPVGSNQPQHF
TRBJ2-1,TRBD2,TRBV20-1,CSASSAGAYSRFF
TRBJ1-1,NA,TRBV30,CAWSVIRGRAEAFF
TRBJ1-5,NA,TRBV19,CASSIPGQPQHF
TRBJ1-1,TRBD1,TRBV4-1,CASSDQGAWTEAFF
TRBJ1-4,NA,TRBV30,CAWNAGQGGLFF
TRBJ1-6,NA,TRBV27,CASSYRDYSPLHF
TRBJ1-4,NA,TRBV18,CASSPTPLPTNEKLFF
TRBJ2-2,NA,TRBV4-3,CASSQEGGRGRTGELFF
TRBJ2-1,TRBD2,TRBV4-2,CASSRVRGSGGRSYNEQFF
TRBJ1-2,NA,TRBV7-8,CASSPRQSRYGYTF
TRBJ1-5,NA,TRBV2,CASSELAGSNQPQHF
TRBJ1-1,NA,TRBV12-5,CASGLSPGFPEAFF
TRBJ2-7,NA,TRBV27,CASSLRLHSYEQYF
TRBJ1-1,NA,TRBV3-1/TRBV3-2,CASRDSMNTEAFF
TRBJ2-1,NA,TRBV6-2/TRBV6-3,CASSSSSYNEQFF
TRBJ1-2,NA,TRBV5-4,CASSLRAGNYGYTF
TRBJ1-6,NA,TRBV5-1,CASSQTVPEGSPLHF
TRBJ2-7,TRBD1,TRBV27,CASRDRGGSYEQYF
TRBJ2-5,TRBD1,TRBV10-3,CAISDPKGAGETQYF
TRBJ2-5,NA,TRBV7-9,CASSFIQRETQYF
TRBJ2-2,NA,TRBV5-4,CASSGSEMNTGELFF
TRBJ2-1,TRBD1,TRBV6-5,CASSWGQYNEQFF
TRBJ2-2,TRBD1,TRBV18,CASYRQGANTGELFF
TRBJ2-1,TRBD1,TRBV30,CAWSAGQGAYQGYNEQFF
TRBJ2-3,NA,TRBV24-1,CATSGGSTDTQYF
TRBJ2-5,NA,TRBV6-1,CASSEGSGRPYQETQYF
TRBJ2-1,NA,TRBV5-5,CASSLDRVVPGFF
TRBJ2-7,TRBD2,TRBV5-1,CASSLSETSGRAPPYEQYF
TRBJ2-7,NA,TRBV6-5,CASSYGLSYEQYF
TRBJ1-6,TRBD1,TRBV9,CASSGSGGSSPLHF
TRBJ2-7,NA,TRBV3-1/TRBV3-2,CASSPTLDRAYEQYF
TRBJ1-4,TRBD1,TRBV10-3,CAIRPGQGATNEKLFF
TRBJ2-6,NA,TRBV29-1,CSVPSSGANVLTF
TRBJ2-7,NA,TRBV29-1,CSVLRPTSSYEQYF
TRBJ1-2,NA,TRBV6-5,CAIRQQERHYGYTF
TRBJ1-2,NA,TRBV5-1,CASSLAWGGANYGYTF
TRBJ1-2,TRBD1,TRBV27,CASSKRGQDFGYTF